These 13 T cell receptor beta chains came from one sample sequenced in a study of shared clonotypes between healthy human individuals. Sequencing used immunoSEQ multiplex PCR; TCRdb keeps in-frame clones, though not all of them. The table has roughly 2,300,000 clones, roughly 90% seen once; the top ten hold 0.37%. Input material: naive CD4+ T cells from PBMCs. Subset indicated: CD45RA+ positively selected. All receptors derive from a man younger than 30 in good health. Some clones in this sample may be carry-over from other donors' samples.

About this clone itself: Sequence at one end of the junction differs from germline and may be a read error. The chain is built from TRBV19 and TRBJ2-1, with TRBD2 matching over 9 bases. This CDR3 spans 13 amino acids. CDR1 and CDR2 from the germline V gene are LNHDA and SQIVND (reference sequence). The DNA of the CDR3 is TGTGCCAGTAGTATGGTTAGCGGGAGAGGCGAGATCTTC. This encodes CASSMVSGRGEIF.

The genes are TRBV4-3 and TRBJ2-1, with 7 bases aligning to TRBD2. The length of the CDR3 is 15 residues. CDR1 is LGHNA and CDR2 is YSLEER in the germline V gene. Trimming removed 4 bases from V and 0 bases from J; junction bases left unmatched: 3. CDR3 sequence reads: CASSRRDYSYNEQFF. The CDR3, as DNA: TGCGCCAGCAGCCGCCGGGACTACTCCTACAATGAGCAGTTCTTC.

This chain uses TRBV7-9 with TRBJ1-2; D remains unclear. The germline CDR1 and CDR2 sequences are SEHNR and FQNEAQ (reference sequence). Trimming took off 1 base at V and 4 bases at J, with 13 bases between the two ends. This CDR3 region has 15 residues. CDR3 sequence reads: CASSLGAPRSYGYTF. DNA of the CDR3: TGTGCCAGCAGCTTAGGGGCCCCCCGGAGCTATGGCTACACCTTC.

The V and J genes are TRBV19 and TRBJ2-1; the D is unclear. The CDR3 has 18 amino acids. The V gene's germline CDR1 is LNHDA and CDR2 SQIVND (reference sequence). Trimming removed 0 bases at V and 7 bases at J, with 22 bases between. Here the CDR3 reads CASSIEAQSWRTRNEQFF. DNA for the CDR3: TGTGCCAGTAGTATAGAGGCCCAGAGCTGGCGGACCCGTAATGAGCAGTTCTTC.

This clone has only a few counts. The same CDR3 arises from other DNA sequences in this sample as well. Written as DNA, the CDR3 is TGTGCCAGCAGCTTAGGTCTTCAAACTGAAGCTTTCTTT. Protein product: CASSLGLQTEAFF. This sequence joins TRBV11-2 and TRBJ1-1; D is ambiguous. This CDR3 has 13 amino acids. Germline V gene lookup returns CDR1 SGHAT and CDR2 FQNNGV. The germline V and J ends were trimmed by 1 base and 5 bases, with 8 bases remaining between them.

This chain joins TRBV5-5 and TRBJ2-7; D may match TRBD1 or TRBD2 (5 bases each). Germline assignment: CDR1 SGHKS and CDR2 YYEKEE (reference sequence). This CDR3 contains 16 residues. Trimming took off 4 bases at V and 4 bases at J, with 21 bases between the two ends. CDR3 amino acids: CASSKHPRGEEYEQYF. CDR3 bases: TGTGCCAGCAGCAAACATCCTAGGGGAGAAGAATACGAGCAGTACTTC.

The chain links TRBV18 to TRBJ1-2; TRBD1 aligns across 7 bases. Looked up from germline, CDR1 is KGHSH and CDR2 is LQKENI. V was clipped by 4 bases and J by 4 bases; unmatched bases: 6. The CDR3 loop spans 14 amino acids. The CDR3 coding sequence is TGTGCCAGCTCACTGACGACAGGGATCTATGGCTACACCTTC. It specifies CASSLTTGIYGYTF. Full variable domain (outside the CDR3, taken from reference TRBV18 and TRBJ1-2): NAGVMQNPRHLVRRRGQEARLRCSPMKGHSHVYWYRQLPEEGLKFMVYLQKENIIDESGMPKERFSAEFPKEGPSILRIQQVVRGDSAAYFCASSLTTGIYGYTFGSGTRLTVV.

This chain joins TRBV6-6 and TRBJ1-2, with D possibly being TRBD1 (6 bases). Germline V gives CDR1 MNHNY, CDR2 SVGAGI (reference sequence). The CDR3 runs 12 residues. Trimming removed 7 bases at V and 4 bases at J, with 10 bases between. The CDR3 DNA is TGTGCCAGCAATACAGGGAGCTATGGCTACACCTTC. This codes for CASNTGSYGYTF.

The gene calls are TRBV7-3 and TRBJ2-2; D may be TRBD1 (5 bases). Trimming took 3 bases from V and 0 from J, leaving 8 bases between them. The germline CDR1 and CDR2 sequences are SGHTA and FQGTGA. This CDR3 has 15 residues. For the CDR3, the DNA is TGTGCCAGCAGCTTCCAGGGCACGAACACCGGGGAGCTGTTTTTT. Encoded protein: CASSFQGTNTGELFF.

This chain links TRBV2 with TRBJ1-2; D is unresolved. The CDR3 loop spans 14 amino acids. V was trimmed by 6 bases and J by 4 bases, leaving 15 bases between them. Per germline, CDR1 SNHLY and CDR2 FYNNEI. In nucleotides, the CDR3 is TGTGCCAGCAGGGGCCAAGCCGGAACCTATGGCTACACCTTC. As protein: CASRGQAGTYGYTF.

V usage is TRBV5-5 and J usage is TRBJ2-7; perhaps TRBD1 as D (6 bases). The ends were cut back, 1 base at V and 2 bases at J, with 13 bases in the middle. The CDR3 length is 15 residues. The germline V gene encodes CDR1 SGHKS and CDR2 YYEKEE (reference sequence). The CDR3: CASSLTGTGPYEQYF. The CDR3 nucleotides read TGTGCCAGCAGCTTGACGGGAACAGGGCCCTACGAGCAGTACTTC. The whole variable domain, filled in from reference TRBV5-5 and TRBJ2-7, reads DAGVTQSPTHLIKTRGQQVTLRCSPISGHKSVSWYQQVLGQGPQFIFQYYEKEERGRGNFPDRFSARQFPNYSSELNVNALLLGDSALYLCASSLTGTGPYEQYFGPGTRLTVT.

As to this clone: The sample contains more than one DNA sequence encoding this CDR3. This chain connects TRBV5-5 to TRBJ2-5, with 7 bases lining up with TRBD1. The CDR3 is made up of 13 amino acids. Per the germline V gene, CDR1 is SGHKS and CDR2 is YYEKEE (reference sequence). V shed 4 bases, J shed 1 base, and the junction held 1 base outside the gene matches. CDR3 residues: CASSGDSQETQYF. DNA for the CDR3: TGTGCCAGCAGCGGGGACAGCCAAGAGACCCAGTACTTC.

The sample holds one count of this clone. V and J are TRBV23-1 and TRBJ1-4; tentatively, D is TRBD1 (6 bases). TRBV23-1 is an ORF for which the function is uncertain. V lost 6 bases to trimming and J lost 8 bases, with 16 bases between them. The CDR3 spans 14 residues. CDR3 DNA: TGCGCCAGCAGCCAGGGGCGGGTCGGGGAAAAACTGTTTTTT. It yields the protein CASSQGRVGEKLFF.